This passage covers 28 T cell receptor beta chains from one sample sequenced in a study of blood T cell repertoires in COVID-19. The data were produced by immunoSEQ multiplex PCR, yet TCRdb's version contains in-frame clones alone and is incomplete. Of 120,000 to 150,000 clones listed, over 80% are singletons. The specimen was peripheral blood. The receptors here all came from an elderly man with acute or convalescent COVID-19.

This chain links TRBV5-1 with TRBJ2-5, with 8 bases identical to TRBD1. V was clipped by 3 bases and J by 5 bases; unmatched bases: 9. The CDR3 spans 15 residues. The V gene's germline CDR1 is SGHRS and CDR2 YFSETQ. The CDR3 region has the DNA TGCGCCAGCAGCTGGGGGGCAGGGGGCGAGGAGACCCAGTACTTC. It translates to CASSWGAGGEETQYF.

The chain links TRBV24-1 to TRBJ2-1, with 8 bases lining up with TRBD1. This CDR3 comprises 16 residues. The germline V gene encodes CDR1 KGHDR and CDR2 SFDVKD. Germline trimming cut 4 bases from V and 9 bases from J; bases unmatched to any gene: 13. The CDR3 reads CATSDPAPGGSSEQFF. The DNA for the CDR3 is TGTGCCACCAGTGACCCGGCGCCAGGGGGCTCATCTGAGCAGTTCTTC.

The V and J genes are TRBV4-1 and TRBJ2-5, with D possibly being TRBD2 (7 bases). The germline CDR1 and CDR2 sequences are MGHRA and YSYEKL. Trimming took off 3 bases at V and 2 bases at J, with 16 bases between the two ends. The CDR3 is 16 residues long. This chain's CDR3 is CASSQRGGVAQETQYF. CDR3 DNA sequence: TGCGCCAGCAGCCAGAGGGGGGGTGTCGCGCAAGAGACCCAGTACTTC.

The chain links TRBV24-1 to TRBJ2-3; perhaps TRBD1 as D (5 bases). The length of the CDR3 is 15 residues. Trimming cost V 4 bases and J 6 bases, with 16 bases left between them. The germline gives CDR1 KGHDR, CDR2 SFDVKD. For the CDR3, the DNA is TGTGCCACCAGTGAACCCCAGGGCATTGGGGATACGCAGTATTTT. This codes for CATSEPQGIGDTQYF.

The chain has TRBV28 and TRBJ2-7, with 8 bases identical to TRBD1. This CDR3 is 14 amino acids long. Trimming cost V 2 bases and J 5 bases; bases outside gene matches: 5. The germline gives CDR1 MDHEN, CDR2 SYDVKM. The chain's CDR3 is CASSLRTGINEQYF. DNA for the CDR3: TGTGCCAGCAGTTTACGGACAGGGATAAACGAGCAGTACTTC.

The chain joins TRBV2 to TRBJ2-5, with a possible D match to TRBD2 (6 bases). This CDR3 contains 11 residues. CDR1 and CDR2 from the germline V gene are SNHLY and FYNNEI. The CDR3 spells CAAGTQETQYF. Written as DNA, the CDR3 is TGTGCGGCGGGGACCCAAGAGACCCAGTACTTC.

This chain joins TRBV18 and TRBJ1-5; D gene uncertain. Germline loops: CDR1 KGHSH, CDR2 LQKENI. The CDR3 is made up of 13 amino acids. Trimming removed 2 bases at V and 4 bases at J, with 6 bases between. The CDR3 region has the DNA TGTGCCAGCTCACCAGCGGGAAATCAGCCCCAGCATTTT. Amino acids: CASSPAGNQPQHF. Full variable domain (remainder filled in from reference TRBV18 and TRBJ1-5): NAGVMQNPRHLVRRRGQEARLRCSPMKGHSHVYWYRQLPEEGLKFMVYLQKENIIDESGMPKERFSAEFPKEGPSILRIQQVVRGDSAAYFCASSPAGNQPQHFGDGTRLSIL.

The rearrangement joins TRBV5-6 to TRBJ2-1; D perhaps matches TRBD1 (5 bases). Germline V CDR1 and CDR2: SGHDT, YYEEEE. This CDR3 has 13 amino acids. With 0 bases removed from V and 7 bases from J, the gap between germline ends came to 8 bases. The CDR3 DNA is TGTGCCAGCAGCTTGGATAGGGGTAATGAGCAGTTCTTC. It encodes CASSLDRGNEQFF.

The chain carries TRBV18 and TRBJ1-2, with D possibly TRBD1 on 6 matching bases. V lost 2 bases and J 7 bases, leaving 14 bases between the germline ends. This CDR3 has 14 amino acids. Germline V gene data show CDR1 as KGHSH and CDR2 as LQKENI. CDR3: CASSPSAGESGYTF. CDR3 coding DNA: TGTGCCAGCTCACCATCGGCAGGGGAGAGTGGCTACACCTTC.

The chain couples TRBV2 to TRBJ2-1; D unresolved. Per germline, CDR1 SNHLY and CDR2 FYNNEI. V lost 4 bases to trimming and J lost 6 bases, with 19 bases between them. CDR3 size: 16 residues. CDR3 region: CASSVFFRPQTNEQFF. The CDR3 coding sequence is TGTGCCAGCAGTGTTTTCTTCAGGCCTCAGACCAATGAGCAGTTCTTC.

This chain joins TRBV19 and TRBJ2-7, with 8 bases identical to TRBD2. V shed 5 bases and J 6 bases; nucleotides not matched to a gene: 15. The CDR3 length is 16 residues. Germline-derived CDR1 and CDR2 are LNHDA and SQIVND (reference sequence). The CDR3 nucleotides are TGTGCCAGTAGTGCCCCCACCCCAGCGGGAGTGCGCGAGCAGTACTTC. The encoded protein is CASSAPTPAGVREQYF. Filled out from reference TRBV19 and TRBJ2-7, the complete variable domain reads DGGITQSPKYLFRKEGQNVTLSCEQNLNHDAMYWYRQDPGQGLRLIYYSQIVNDFQKGDIAEGYSVSREKKESFPLTVTSAQKNPTAFYLCASSAPTPAGVREQYFGPGTRLTVT.

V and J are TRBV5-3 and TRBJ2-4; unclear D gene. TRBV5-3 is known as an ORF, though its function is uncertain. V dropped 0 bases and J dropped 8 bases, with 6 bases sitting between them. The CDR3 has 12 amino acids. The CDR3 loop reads CARSLALYIQYF. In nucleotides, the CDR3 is TGTGCCAGAAGCTTGGCTCTGTACATTCAGTACTTC.

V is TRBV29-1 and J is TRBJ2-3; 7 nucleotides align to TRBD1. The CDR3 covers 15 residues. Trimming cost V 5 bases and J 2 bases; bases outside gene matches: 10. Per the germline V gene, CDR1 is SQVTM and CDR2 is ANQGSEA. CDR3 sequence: CSVTRTGSNTDTQYF. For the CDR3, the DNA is TGCAGCGTTACCCGGACAGGATCAAACACAGATACGCAGTATTTT.

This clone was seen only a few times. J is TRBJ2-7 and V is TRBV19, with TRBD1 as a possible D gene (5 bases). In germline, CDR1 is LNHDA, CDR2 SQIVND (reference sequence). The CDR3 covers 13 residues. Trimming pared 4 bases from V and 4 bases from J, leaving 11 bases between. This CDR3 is CASSKDKTYEQYF. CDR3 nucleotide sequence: TGTGCCAGTAGTAAGGACAAGACTTACGAGCAGTACTTC. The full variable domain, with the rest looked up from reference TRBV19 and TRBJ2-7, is DGGITQSPKYLFRKEGQNVTLSCEQNLNHDAMYWYRQDPGQGLRLIYYSQIVNDFQKGDIAEGYSVSREKKESFPLTVTSAQKNPTAFYLCASSKDKTYEQYFGPGTRLTVT.

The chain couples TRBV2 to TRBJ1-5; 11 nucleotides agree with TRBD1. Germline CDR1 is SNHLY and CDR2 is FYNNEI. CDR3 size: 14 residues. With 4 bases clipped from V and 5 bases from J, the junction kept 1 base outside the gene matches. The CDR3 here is CASSAGQGDQPQHF. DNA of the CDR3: TGTGCCAGCAGTGCGGGACAGGGGGATCAGCCCCAGCATTTT.

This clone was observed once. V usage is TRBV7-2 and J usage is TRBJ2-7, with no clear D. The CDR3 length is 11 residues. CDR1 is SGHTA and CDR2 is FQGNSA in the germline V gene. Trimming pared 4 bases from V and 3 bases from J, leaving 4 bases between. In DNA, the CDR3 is TGTGCCAGCAGCTCAGACTACGAGCAGTACTTC. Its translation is CASSSDYEQYF.

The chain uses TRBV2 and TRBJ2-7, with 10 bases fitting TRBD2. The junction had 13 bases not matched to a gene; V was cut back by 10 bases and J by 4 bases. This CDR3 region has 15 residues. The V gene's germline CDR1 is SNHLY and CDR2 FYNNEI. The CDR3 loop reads CATKVGGSGGYEQYF. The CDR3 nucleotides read TGTGCCACCAAGGTTGGGGGTAGCGGGGGGTACGAGCAGTACTTC.

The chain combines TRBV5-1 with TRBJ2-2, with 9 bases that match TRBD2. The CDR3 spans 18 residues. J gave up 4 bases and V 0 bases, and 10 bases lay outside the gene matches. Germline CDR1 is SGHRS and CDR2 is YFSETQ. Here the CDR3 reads CASSLVAGGQRGTGELFF. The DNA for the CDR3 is TGCGCCAGCAGCTTGGTCGCGGGGGGGCAACGTGGCACCGGGGAGCTGTTTTTT.

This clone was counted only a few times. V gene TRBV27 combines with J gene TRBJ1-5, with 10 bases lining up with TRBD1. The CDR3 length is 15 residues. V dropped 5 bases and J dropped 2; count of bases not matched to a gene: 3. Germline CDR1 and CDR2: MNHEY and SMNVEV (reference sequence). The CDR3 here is CASSPGTGGNQPQHF. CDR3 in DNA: TGTGCCAGCAGTCCCGGGACAGGGGGCAATCAGCCCCAGCATTTT.

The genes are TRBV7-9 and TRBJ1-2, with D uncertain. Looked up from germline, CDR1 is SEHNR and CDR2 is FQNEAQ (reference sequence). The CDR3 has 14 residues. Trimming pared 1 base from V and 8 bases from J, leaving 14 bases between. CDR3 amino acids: CASSLGAGFGGYTF. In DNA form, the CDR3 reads TGTGCCAGCAGCTTAGGGGCAGGTTTTGGGGGCTACACCTTC.

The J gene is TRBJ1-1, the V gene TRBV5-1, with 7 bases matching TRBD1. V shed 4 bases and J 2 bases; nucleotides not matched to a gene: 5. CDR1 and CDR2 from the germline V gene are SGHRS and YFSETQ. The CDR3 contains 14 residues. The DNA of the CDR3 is TGCGCCAGCAGCCTACAGGGGCAAAACACTGAAGCTTTCTTT. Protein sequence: CASSLQGQNTEAFF.

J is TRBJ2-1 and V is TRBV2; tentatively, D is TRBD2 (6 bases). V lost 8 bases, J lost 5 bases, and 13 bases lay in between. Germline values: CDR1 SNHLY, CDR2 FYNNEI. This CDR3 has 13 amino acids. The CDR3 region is CASSTGLDNEQFF. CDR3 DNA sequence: TGTGCCAGCTCGACGGGACTTGACAATGAGCAGTTCTTC.

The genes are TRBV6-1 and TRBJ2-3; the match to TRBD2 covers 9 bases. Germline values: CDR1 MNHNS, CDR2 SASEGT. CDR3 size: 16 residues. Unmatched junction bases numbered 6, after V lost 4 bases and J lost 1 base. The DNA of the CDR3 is TGTGCCAGCAGTGCCAGCGGGGGGAGGGGCACAGATACGCAGTATTTT. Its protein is CASSASGGRGTDTQYF.

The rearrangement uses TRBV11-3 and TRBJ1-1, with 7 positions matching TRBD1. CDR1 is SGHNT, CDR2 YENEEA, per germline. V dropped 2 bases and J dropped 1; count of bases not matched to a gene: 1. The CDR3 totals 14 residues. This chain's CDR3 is CASSLQGGNTEAFF. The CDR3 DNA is TGTGCCAGCAGCTTACAGGGGGGGAACACTGAAGCTTTCTTT.

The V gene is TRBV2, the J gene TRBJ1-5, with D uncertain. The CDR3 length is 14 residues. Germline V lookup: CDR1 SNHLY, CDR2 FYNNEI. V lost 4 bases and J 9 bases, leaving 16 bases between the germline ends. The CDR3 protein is CASSAGVRDLPQHF. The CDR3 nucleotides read TGTGCCAGCAGTGCCGGCGTGAGGGATTTGCCCCAGCATTTT.

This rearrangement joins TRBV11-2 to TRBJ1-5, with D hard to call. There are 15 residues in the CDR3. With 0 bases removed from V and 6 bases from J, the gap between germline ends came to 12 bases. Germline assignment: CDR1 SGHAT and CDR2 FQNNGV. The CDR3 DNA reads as TGTGCCAGCAGCTTAGATGTAGGACTGGGTCAGCCCCAGCATTTT. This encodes CASSLDVGLGQPQHF.

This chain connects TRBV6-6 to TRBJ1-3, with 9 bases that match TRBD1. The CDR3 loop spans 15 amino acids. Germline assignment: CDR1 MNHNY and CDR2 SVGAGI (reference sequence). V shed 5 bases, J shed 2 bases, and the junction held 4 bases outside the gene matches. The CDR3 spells CASSTGTGPGNTIYF. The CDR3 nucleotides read TGTGCCAGCAGTACCGGGACAGGGCCTGGAAACACCATATATTTT.

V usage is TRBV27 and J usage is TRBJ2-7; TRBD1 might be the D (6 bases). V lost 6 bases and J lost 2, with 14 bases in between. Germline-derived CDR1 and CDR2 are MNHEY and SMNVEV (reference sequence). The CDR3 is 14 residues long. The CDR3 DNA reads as TGTGCCAGCAGGATACAGGGATACGCCTACGAGCAGTACTTC. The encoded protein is CASRIQGYAYEQYF.